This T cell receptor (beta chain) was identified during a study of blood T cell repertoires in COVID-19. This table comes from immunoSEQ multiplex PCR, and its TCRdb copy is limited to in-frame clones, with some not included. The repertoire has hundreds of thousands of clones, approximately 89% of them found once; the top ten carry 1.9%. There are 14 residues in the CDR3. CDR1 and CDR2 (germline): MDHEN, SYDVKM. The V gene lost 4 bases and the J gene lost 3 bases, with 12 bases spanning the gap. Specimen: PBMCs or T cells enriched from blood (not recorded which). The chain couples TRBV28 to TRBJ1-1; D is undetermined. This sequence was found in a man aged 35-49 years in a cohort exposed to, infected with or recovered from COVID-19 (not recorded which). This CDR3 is CASSYGLLHTEAFF. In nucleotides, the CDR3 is TGTGCCAGCAGTTACGGACTACTGCACACTGAAGCTTTCTTT.